These T cell receptor beta chains were read from a single sample in a study of control samples from healthy donors and cancer patients. The data were produced by immunoSEQ multiplex PCR, yet TCRdb's version contains in-frame clones alone and is incomplete. Found here are approximately 87,000 clones, 91% of them singletons; the top ten hold 15% to 20%. The sample was blood. These receptors all come from a man aged 50-60 years in good health. Each CDR3 is given with its conserved first and last residue. A D gene is named only where the DNA matches it firmly. Clone sizes are given selectively: once, few, many, or a class where the clone is expanded.

>.|TRBD1|TRBV12-3/TRBV12-4|TRBJ2-7
TGTGCCAGCAGTTCAGGGACAGGCTACGAGCAGTACTTC
CASSSGTGYEQYF
>.|TRBD2|TRBV6-6|TRBJ2-5
TGTGCCAGCAGTTACTCGGGGACTAGCGGGGAAGAGACCCAGTACTTC
CASSYSGTSGEETQYF
>.|.|TRBV18|TRBJ1-6
TGTGCCAGCTCACCCTGGGACACTTCAAGCTCCTATAATTCACCCCTCCACTTT
CASSPWDTSSSYNSPLHF
>once|.|TRBV6-5|TRBJ1-6
TGTGCCAGCACCGCAAAAGGCAGAAATAATTCACCCCTCCACTTT
CASTAKGRNNSPLHF
>once|.|TRBV5-1|TRBJ2-5
TGCGCCAGCAGGGACCCGGGGTCTGGGCGGGAGACCCAGTACTTC
CASRDPGSGRETQYF
>.|TRBD2|TRBV11-2|TRBJ2-7
TGTGCCAGCAGCTTCACGATGCGAAGACTAGCGGGGGGATTCTGGGAGCAGTACTTC
CASSFTMRRLAGGFWEQYF
>.|.|TRBV5-4|TRBJ2-6
TGTGCCTCAAGGGGCTCTGGGGCCAACGTCCTGACTTTC
CASRGSGANVLTF
>.|.|TRBV6-1|TRBJ1-1
TGTGCCAGCAGTGAAGCGCGGGGGGGGAGAGCTTTCTTT
CASSEARGGRAFF
>.|.|TRBV4-2|TRBJ1-3
TGTGCCAGCAGCCAAGACGGGAACACCATATATTTT
CASSQDGNTIYF
>.|TRBD2|TRBV5-1|TRBJ2-5
TGCGCCAGCAGCCACACTAGCGGGGGTCGAGAGACCCAGTACTTC
CASSHTSGGRETQYF
>.|.|TRBV5-1|TRBJ1-3
TGCGCCAGCAGAAGGGACGAGGGTGACGGAAACACCATATATTTT
CASRRDEGDGNTIYF
>few|.|TRBV4-2|TRBJ1-2
TGTGCCAGCAGTAACGGTAACTATGGCTACACCTTC
CASSNGNYGYTF
>.|TRBD2|TRBV6-6|TRBJ2-1
TGTGCCAGCAGTTCCCGAGCGGGGGATTACAATGAGCAGTTCTTC
CASSSRAGDYNEQFF
>.|TRBD1|TRBV5-1|TRBJ1-1
TGCGCCAGCAGCCCCGGGAACAGGGGGAACACTGAAGCTTTCTTT
CASSPGNRGNTEAFF
>few|.|TRBV6-4|TRBJ2-2
TGTGCCAGCAGTGAGGGGCCTGCCGGGGAGCTGTTTTTT
CASSEGPAGELFF
>.|.|TRBV6-5|TRBJ1-6
TGTGCCAGCAGTTACTCGAAGGGGGGTAGCTCACCCCTCCACTTT
CASSYSKGGSSPLHF
>.|.|TRBV5-1|TRBJ2-7
TGCGCCAGCAGCTTAAGGGGGAGTGCTCTGGACGAGCAGTACTTC
CASSLRGSALDEQYF
>few|.|TRBV5-1|TRBJ2-2
TGCGCCAGCAGCTTCTCGGTCACAGCGAACACCGGGGAGCTGTTTTTT
CASSFSVTANTGELFF
>.|.|TRBV30|TRBJ1-6
TGTGCCGGGACGGGAGCGGGTAATTCACCCCTCCACTTT
CAGTGAGNSPLHF
>.|.|TRBV19|TRBJ2-5
TGTGCCAGTAGTATTGATAAGGGGAGCTGGGAGACCCAGTACTTC
CASSIDKGSWETQYF
>.|.|TRBV3-1/TRBV3-2|TRBJ1-2
TGTGCCAGCAGCCACCTAGGGGAGGGGGACTATGGCTACACCTTC
CASSHLGEGDYGYTF
>.|.|TRBV11-3|TRBJ2-5
TGTGCCAGCAGCTTAACCCCCCAGGAGACCCAGTACTTC
CASSLTPQETQYF
>.|TRBD1|TRBV7-8|TRBJ2-2
TGTGCCAGCAGCTTAGGGACAGGGGGCATCACCGGGGAGCTGTTTTTT
CASSLGTGGITGELFF
>.|TRBD1|TRBV30|TRBJ2-5
TGTGCCTGGACAGGGGGCGCGGAGACCCAGTACTTC
CAWTGGAETQYF
>.|.|TRBV27|TRBJ1-1
TGTGCCAGCAGTTTTAGGGAGTCGTCCGCTGAAGCTTTCTTT
CASSFRESSAEAFF
>.|TRBD1|TRBV10-2|TRBJ1-1
TGCGCCAGGAGGGACAGTGAAAACACTGAAGCTTTCTTT
CARRDSENTEAFF
>.|.|TRBV7-9|TRBJ2-3
TGTGCCAGCAGCTTAGGCTCTGCGCTAAGCACAGATACGCAGTATTTT
CASSLGSALSTDTQYF
>.|.|TRBV2|TRBJ1-2
TGTGCCAGCACCAACCACGGTGCCAAGGGAGGCTACACCTTC
CASTNHGAKGGYTF
>.|.|TRBV27|TRBJ2-3
TGTGCCAGCAGTTTAAAGGGACTTGCCTCCCACACAGATACGCAGTATTTT
CASSLKGLASHTDTQYF
>.|.|TRBV15|TRBJ1-1
TGTGCCACCAGCAGATCCAGGACGTTAGGATCGAACACTGAAGCTTTCTTT
CATSRSRTLGSNTEAFF
>.|.|TRBV25-1|TRBJ1-1
TGTGCCAGCAGTGATATGGGCAGGAACACTGAAGCTTTCTTT
CASSDMGRNTEAFF
>once|.|TRBV4-2|TRBJ2-1
TGTGCCAGCAGCCAAGATTCAGTGGTTGGGCCTAATTCTTTCCACAATGAGCAGTTCTTC
CASSQDSVVGPNSFHNEQFF